The clone carrying this T cell receptor beta chain was recorded once. The antigen is unknown. This sample was taken from a study of blood T cells in healthy people across ages. Study conclusions and caveats: It was held that diversity estimates obtained from one million T cells represented underestimates. More naive CD4+ cells and higher diversity were found in long-lived than in aged donors.

With 1 base clipped from V and 7 bases from J, the junction kept 4 bases outside the gene matches. This CDR3 contains 14 residues. Germline CDR1 and CDR2: SGHTA and FQGNSA. Then a second PCR, running roughly 7 to 11 cycles, was carried out with a sample-barcoded 5' primer and a J-beta primer mix. Each single sample gave us at least 2.5 million CDR3-containing paired-end reads. TCRdb itself ran the 5' RACE reads through MiXCR, one entry per CDR3 protein. The sample gives about 780,000 distinct CDR3 sequences, 55% to 65% of which show up once; 25% to 35% is in the top ten. This sequence originates from a man aged 30 to 45 in good health. Material: blood. This sequence joins TRBV7-2 and TRBJ2-1; 7 bases line up with TRBD2. The CDR3, as DNA: TGTGCCAGCAGCTTAGAGACTAGCAGGAATGAGCAGTTCTTC. It specifies CASSLETSRNEQFF. The entire variable domain, with the rest obtained from reference TRBV7-2 and TRBJ2-1, is as follows: GAGVSQSPSNKVTEKGKDVELRCDPISGHTALYWYRQSLGQGLEFLIYFQGNSAPDKSGLPSDRFSAERTGGSVSTLTIQRTQQEDSAVYLCASSLETSRNEQFFGPGTRLTVL.